This TCR beta chain derives from a study of PD-1 blockade in mismatch repair-deficient tumors. The germline CDR1 and CDR2 sequences are MNHEY and SMNVEV (reference sequence). The CDR3 consists of 15 residues. V lost 5 bases, J lost 4 bases, and 4 bases stayed unmatched. Measured with immunoSEQ multiplex PCR; TCRdb has only the in-frame clones, and not every one. The profile shows roughly 14,000 clones, 70% to 90% of them singletons. Specified time point: roughly ten-day in vitro stimulation with candidate neoantigen peptide 6. An identically run culture lacking peptide was the fold-change baseline. For this clone: What it recognizes is unknown.

The chain uses TRBV27 and TRBJ2-7; TRBD2 matches at 14 bases. Sequences were derived from cells cultured in vitro, sampled from a patient treated with pembrolizumab. The source is an adult with mismatch repair-deficient cancer. CDR3 nucleotides: TGTGCCAGCAGTCCGACTAGCGGGAGGGCATACGAGCAGTACTTC. Protein product: CASSPTSGRAYEQYF.